These 19 T cell receptor beta chains originate from one sample sequenced in a study of T-cell reconstitution after alpha-beta-depleted transplantation in children. Library preparation (for TCRbeta) was performed with unique molecular identifiers. Using its own MiXCR run on the PCR reads, TCRdb lists one record per CDR3 protein. The sample holds approximately 980,000 distinct CDR3 sequences; about 26% are singletons and the top ten take 28%. Sequences were derived from PBMCs, mostly from graft donor cells, sampled 360 days after TCRalphabeta/CD19-depleted stem cell transplant. The receptors here all came from a boy younger than two who had a stem cell transplant for SCID, so the T cells may come from the graft donor.

The sample holds a few counts of this clonotype. This chain joins TRBV7-8 and TRBJ1-2, with 8 bases lining up with TRBD1. Germline V gene lookup returns CDR1 SGHVS and CDR2 FQNEAQ. The CDR3 is made up of 16 amino acids. V lost 0 bases and J lost 3; bases outside the gene matches: 6. CDR3 nucleotide sequence: TGTGCCAGCAGCTTAGCTTCGACAGGGGCCGACTATGGCTACACCTTC. This encodes CASSLASTGADYGYTF.

This clonotype appeared a few times. This chain connects TRBV11-2 to TRBJ2-3; D unresolved. The germline V gene has CDR1 SGHAT and CDR2 FQNNGV. The CDR3 extends over 13 amino acids. V was trimmed by 5 bases and J by 3 bases, leaving 9 bases between them. Here the CDR3 DNA reads TGTGCCAGCAGCCCAACAGCGACAGATACGCAGTATTTT. Translating it yields CASSPTATDTQYF.

The chain has TRBV10-3 and TRBJ2-5, with TRBD1 as a possible D gene (5 bases). From germline, CDR1 is ENHRY and CDR2 SYGVKD. This CDR3 spans 14 amino acids. V was cut by 0 bases and J by 5 bases, with 10 bases left in between. The CDR3: CAISESGARETQYF. The CDR3 DNA sequence: TGTGCCATCAGTGAGTCAGGGGCTAGGGAGACCCAGTACTTC.

The genes are TRBV29-1 and TRBJ1-1, with 7 bases identical to TRBD1. Unmatched junction bases numbered 13, after V lost 6 bases and J lost 0 bases. CDR3 length: 16 residues. Germline CDR1 is SQVTM and CDR2 is ANQGSEA. The CDR3 DNA reads as TGCAGCGTCCGTGACACTGGCAGGGGGGTGAACACTGAAGCTTTCTTT. Protein sequence: CSVRDTGRGVNTEAFF.

This clonotype was counted a few times. The gene calls are TRBV15 and TRBJ2-7; D is perhaps TRBD1 (5 bases). CDR1 and CDR2 (germline): LNHNV, YYDKDF (reference sequence). Trimming removed 0 bases from V and 7 bases from J, with 10 bases in between. The CDR3 extends over 13 amino acids. CDR3 sequence reads: CATSRDPQGEQYF. As DNA, the CDR3 is TGTGCCACCAGCAGAGATCCCCAGGGAGAGCAGTACTTC.

This clonotype was seen a few times. The DNA for the CDR3 is TGTGCCAGCAGCCGGGGGGGCCCGGGAAACACCATATATTTT. Its translation: CASSRGGPGNTIYF. This chain uses TRBV5-6 with TRBJ1-3; D is possibly TRBD1 (6 bases). This CDR3 comprises 14 residues. V dropped 4 bases and J dropped 4 bases, with 12 bases sitting between them. Germline values: CDR1 SGHDT, CDR2 YYEEEE.

This clonotype was seen only a few times. J is TRBJ1-1 and V is TRBV6-5, with D maybe TRBD1 (6 bases). Looked up from germline, CDR1 is MNHEY and CDR2 is SVGAGI. Trimming pared 7 bases from V and 4 bases from J, leaving 10 bases between. The CDR3 totals 12 residues. This CDR3 is CASTEGGTEAFF. Here the CDR3 DNA reads TGTGCCAGCACGGAGGGGGGCACTGAAGCTTTCTTT.

A few counts support this clonotype. The chain carries TRBV7-3 and TRBJ2-3; 16 bases fit TRBD2. V was clipped by 5 bases and J by 8 bases; unmatched bases: 7. The CDR3 sequence is 16 residues long. Germline-derived CDR1 and CDR2 are SGHTA and FQGTGA. DNA of the CDR3: TGTGCCAGCAGCGTTACTGGGACTAGCGGGGGGGGTACGCAGTATTTT. It translates to CASSVTGTSGGGTQYF. Full variable domain (missing parts from reference TRBV7-3 and TRBJ2-3): GAGVSQTPSNKVTEKGKYVELRCDPISGHTALYWYRQSLGQGPEFLIYFQGTGAADDSGLPNDRFFAVRPEGSVSTLKIQRTERGDSAVYLCASSVTGTSGGGTQYFGPGTRLTVL.

This chain joins TRBV29-1 and TRBJ1-4; D call uncertain. Germline V gene lookup returns CDR1 SQVTM and CDR2 ANQGSEA. V was pared by 6 bases and J by 5 bases, with 13 bases between. CDR3 size: 13 residues. The CDR3 protein is CSVARAENEKLFF. The CDR3 DNA is TGCAGCGTCGCGAGGGCGGAAAATGAAAAACTGTTTTTT.

The V and J genes are TRBV6-5 and TRBJ2-6, with D maybe TRBD2 (6 bases). With 0 bases removed from V and 2 bases from J, the gap between germline ends came to 11 bases. This CDR3 has 17 residues. The germline gives CDR1 MNHEY, CDR2 SVGAGI. The CDR3 reads CASSYSRRGTGANVLTF. CDR3 coding DNA: TGTGCCAGCAGTTACTCGAGACGGGGGACTGGGGCCAACGTCCTGACTTTC.

The chain links TRBV12-3 or TRBV12-4 to TRBJ2-1, with 14 nucleotides matching TRBD2. This CDR3 has 22 residues. The V segment lost 2 bases and the J segment 0 bases; nucleotides outside the gene matches: 15. CDR3 coding DNA: TGTGCCAGCAGTTTACGTGTGAGGGGACTAGCGGGGGTCCCTCGCTCCTACAATGAGCAGTTCTTC. As protein: CASSLRVRGLAGVPRSYNEQFF.

The rearrangement uses TRBV7-8 and TRBJ2-1, with 9 bases identical to TRBD2. Germline CDR1 is SGHVS and CDR2 is FQNEAQ. Trimming cost V 3 bases and J 0 bases; bases outside gene matches: 9. The CDR3 runs 18 residues. CDR3 protein: CASSFLGLAGLSYNEQFF. CDR3 DNA sequence: TGTGCCAGCAGCTTCCTCGGCCTAGCGGGACTCTCCTACAATGAGCAGTTCTTC.

This rearrangement joins TRBV15 to TRBJ1-3; possible D gene TRBD1, 6 bases. With 0 bases removed from V and 8 bases from J, the gap between germline ends came to 29 bases. The CDR3 totals 20 residues. Looked up from germline, CDR1 is LNHNV and CDR2 is YYDKDF (reference sequence). The CDR3 nucleotides read TGTGCCACCAGCAGAGATCACCCCGGGACTTCCTGGGAGGGGGAAGACACCATATATTTT. Translation gives CATSRDHPGTSWEGEDTIYF.

This clonotype turned up a few times. The chain is built from TRBV18 and TRBJ2-7; possibly TRBD1 for D (5 bases). This CDR3 contains 13 residues. The V end lost 4 bases, the J end lost 2 bases, and 9 bases lay between the germline ends. In germline, CDR1 is KGHSH, CDR2 LQKENI. As DNA, the CDR3 is TGTGCCAGCTCACTTCCGACAGCCTACGAGCAGTACTTC. Translated: CASSLPTAYEQYF.

This clonotype was picked up a small number of times. In nucleotides, the CDR3 is TGCGCCAGCAGCCAACCCGTCTCCAGGGGGATGAACACCGGGGAGCTGTTTTTT. This sequence encodes CASSQPVSRGMNTGELFF. The J gene is TRBJ2-2, the V gene TRBV4-1, with 7 bases identical to TRBD1. There are 18 residues in the CDR3. Unmatched junction bases numbered 10, after V lost 2 bases and J lost 1 base. The germline CDR1 and CDR2 sequences are MGHRA and YSYEKL.

This chain's CDR3 is CASSQWGGGTDTQYF. The CDR3 DNA reads TGCGCCAGCAGCCAATGGGGCGGGGGAACAGATACGCAGTATTTT. The chain is built from TRBV4-1 and TRBJ2-3; 7 positions agree with TRBD2. CDR1 is MGHRA and CDR2 is YSYEKL in the germline V gene. This CDR3 has 15 amino acids. The trim removed 2 bases at V and 3 bases at J, leaving 5 bases unmatched.

This rearrangement joins TRBV12-3 or TRBV12-4 to TRBJ1-5, with 7 bases lining up with TRBD1. The length of the CDR3 is 17 residues. The trim removed 3 bases at V and 0 bases at J, leaving 8 bases unmatched. In DNA form, the CDR3 reads TGTGCCAGCAGTTTTGGAGACAGGGCGGGTAGCAATCAGCCCCAGCATTTT. Amino acid sequence: CASSFGDRAGSNQPQHF.

This clonotype was found a few times. The chain links TRBV27 to TRBJ2-7; TRBD1 matches 10 bases. Germline values: CDR1 MNHEY, CDR2 SMNVEV (reference sequence). The CDR3 has 13 residues. The J segment lost 2 bases and the V segment lost 6 bases, leaving 1 base of the junction unmatched. In nucleotides, the CDR3 is TGTGCCAGCAGGGGGACAGGGGCCTACGAGCAGTACTTC. Residues: CASRGTGAYEQYF.

The CDR3 DNA reads TGCAGCGTTCCGTCCGGGGGTAGTATCGGGGAGCTGTTTTTT. It codes for CSVPSGGSIGELFF. The chain links TRBV29-1 to TRBJ2-2, with D possibly being TRBD2 (6 bases). Germline CDR1 is SQVTM and CDR2 is ANQGSEA. The CDR3 totals 14 residues. Trimming cost V 5 bases and J 7 bases, with 17 bases left between them.